This TCR beta chain was retrieved from a study of identical twins. TCRdb used MiXCR to reprocess the 5' RACE reads, holding one entry per CDR3 protein. The repertoire holds hundreds of thousands of distinct CDR3 sequences, with 15% to 20% as singletons. This clonotype has just a few counts. Per germline, CDR1 DFQATT and CDR2 SNEGSKA (reference sequence). Trimming cost V 3 bases and J 6 bases, with 7 bases left between them. The CDR3 has 11 amino acids. The same specimen was also included in a second study, on T cells expressing NK-cell markers.

This sequence originates from a woman under 30 in good health. Sequences were obtained from PBMCs. The chain recombines TRBV20-1 with TRBJ2-3; D gene unclear. The CDR3 is CSASRSDTQYF. CDR3 nucleotide sequence: TGCAGTGCTAGCAGGTCTGATACGCAGTATTTT.